These 14 T cell receptor beta chains were sequenced from one sample in a study of cytomegalovirus exposure and HLA in healthy donors. Primers: 60 Vbeta forward and 13 Jbeta reverse. This table comes from immunoSEQ multiplex PCR, and its TCRdb copy is limited to in-frame clones, with some not included. The table records 130,000 to 150,000 clones, about three quarters of them present only once. Sequencing was carried out using PBMCs. The source of these receptors is a human donor in good health.

The chain employs TRBV7-9 and TRBJ2-7; D not resolved. The CDR3 runs to 13 residues. Germline-derived CDR1 and CDR2 are SEHNR and FQNEAQ (reference sequence). With 1 base removed from V and 2 bases from J, the gap between germline ends came to 6 bases. The CDR3 spells CASSLGAPYEQYF. The CDR3 DNA reads as TGTGCCAGCAGCTTAGGGGCTCCCTACGAGCAGTACTTC.

The gene calls are TRBV10-3 and TRBJ2-2; 9 bases agree with TRBD1. The germline gives CDR1 ENHRY, CDR2 SYGVKD. The CDR3 totals 16 residues. V lost 2 bases to trimming and J lost 5 bases; unmatched junction nucleotides: 6. CDR3 bases: TGTGCCATCAGTGAGACAGGGGGCGTTAATACCGGGGAGCTGTTTTTT. Translating it yields CAISETGGVNTGELFF.

The rearrangement joins TRBV19 to TRBJ1-5, with 7 nucleotides matching TRBD1. With 6 bases clipped from V and 3 bases from J, the junction kept 5 bases outside the gene matches. The CDR3 is 14 residues long. Germline CDR1 is LNHDA and CDR2 is SQIVND (reference sequence). CDR3 nucleotides: TGTGCCAGTAGCACGACAGGGTTCAATCAGCCCCAGCATTTT. It translates to CASSTTGFNQPQHF.

The rearrangement links TRBV5-1 to TRBJ2-1, with D possibly being TRBD2 (6 bases). Trimming took 4 bases from V and 9 from J, leaving 14 bases between them. This CDR3 is 13 amino acids long. CDR1 and CDR2 from the germline V gene are SGHRS and YFSETQ. CDR3 DNA: TGCGCCAGCAGCAGCTGGGGGGAGGCTGAGCAGTTCTTC. It yields the protein CASSSWGEAEQFF.

J is TRBJ2-7 and V is TRBV29-1, with 9 bases identical to TRBD2. The junction had 10 bases not matched to a gene; V was cut back by 3 bases and J by 4 bases. CDR3 size: 15 residues. From germline, CDR1 is SQVTM and CDR2 ANQGSEA. The CDR3 here is CSVESPREGHYEQYF. Here the CDR3 DNA reads TGCAGCGTTGAGAGCCCGCGGGAGGGCCATTACGAGCAGTACTTC.

The V and J genes are TRBV6-5 and TRBJ1-2; 9 nucleotides match TRBD1. CDR3 length: 15 residues. The germline V gene encodes CDR1 MNHEY and CDR2 SVGAGI. V was clipped by 5 bases and J by 3 bases; unmatched bases: 7. The CDR3: CASSTGTGFYYGYTF. The DNA for the CDR3 is TGTGCCAGCAGTACCGGGACAGGGTTTTACTATGGCTACACCTTC.

The chain is built from TRBV5-4 and TRBJ2-7; TRBD2 matches 14 bases. V shed 4 bases, J shed 7 bases, and the junction held 7 bases outside the gene matches. CDR3 size: 15 residues. Looked up from germline, CDR1 is SGHNT and CDR2 is YYREEE (reference sequence). Written as DNA, the CDR3 is TGTGCCAGCAGCCCGGGACTAGCGGGAGTTCGTGAGCAGTACTTC. Amino acids: CASSPGLAGVREQYF. The entire variable domain, with the rest obtained from reference TRBV5-4 and TRBJ2-7, is as follows: ETGVTQSPTHLIKTRGQQVTLRCSSQSGHNTVSWYQQALGQGPQFIFQYYREEENGRGNFPPRFSGLQFPNYSSELNVNALELDDSALYLCASSPGLAGVREQYFGPGTRLTVT.

The chain joins TRBV5-1 to TRBJ1-2, with D unclear. Germline CDR1 and CDR2: SGHRS and YFSETQ. The CDR3 is made up of 16 amino acids. V gave up 0 bases and J gave up 4 bases, with 16 bases separating them. For the CDR3, the DNA is TGCGCCAGCAGCTTGGATCCAGGATCCCTTAGCTATGGCTACACCTTC. Translated: CASSLDPGSLSYGYTF.

The rearrangement joins TRBV2 to TRBJ1-2; 9 bases agree with TRBD1. The CDR3 spans 14 residues. The V gene end was trimmed by 5 bases and the J gene end by 7 bases; junction bases not matched to a gene: 8. Germline lookup yields CDR1 SNHLY and CDR2 FYNNEI. The CDR3 here is CASSPGQGSFGYTF. CDR3 bases: TGTGCCAGCAGTCCCGGACAGGGGTCTTTTGGCTACACCTTC. The full variable domain, with the rest looked up from reference TRBV2 and TRBJ1-2, is EPEVTQTPSHQVTQMGQEVILRCVPISNHLYFYWYRQILGQKVEFLVSFYNNEISEKSEIFDDQFSVERPDGSNFTLKIRSTKLEDSAMYFCASSPGQGSFGYTFGSGTRLTVV.

The gene calls are TRBV7-9 and TRBJ2-1; 7 bases are a match to TRBD2. Germline CDR1 reads SEHNR; CDR2 reads FQNEAQ (reference sequence). With V trimmed by 3 bases and J by 5 bases, 4 bases remained unmatched. The CDR3 has 14 residues. The CDR3, as DNA: TGTGCCAGCAGCTTGGGCGGGAGCCACAATGAGCAGTTCTTC. Encoded protein: CASSLGGSHNEQFF.

This clone was recorded a few times. This chain connects TRBV28 to TRBJ2-6, with TRBD1 matching 10 bases. Unmatched junction bases numbered 7, after V lost 1 base and J lost 4 bases. Germline loops: CDR1 MDHEN, CDR2 SYDVKM. The CDR3 spans 18 residues. The CDR3 DNA sequence: TGTGCCAGCAGTTTATTTACCGGGACAGGGGCCGGGGCCAACGTCCTGACTTTC. Its protein product is CASSLFTGTGAGANVLTF. The full variable domain, its missing parts supplied by reference TRBV28 and TRBJ2-6, is DVKVTQSSRYLVKRTGEKVFLECVQDMDHENMFWYRQDPGLGLRLIYFSYDVKMKEKGDIPEGYSVSREKKERFSLILESASTNQTSMYLCASSLFTGTGAGANVLTFGAGSRLTVL.

This clone was picked up a small number of times. V gene TRBV5-6 combines with J gene TRBJ1-2, with TRBD1 identical over 7 bases. CDR3 length: 16 residues. Germline V lookup: CDR1 SGHDT, CDR2 YYEEEE. The V segment lost 1 base and the J segment 8 bases; nucleotides outside the gene matches: 14. The CDR3, as DNA: TGTGCCAGCAGCTTGCTCCAGCTAGACAGGGCGGCGGGCTACACCTTC. Protein product: CASSLLQLDRAAGYTF.

In DNA, the CDR3 is TGTGCCAGCAGTGTCCCCAGGGATAGGGGAAACACCATATATTTT. Translation gives CASSVPRDRGNTIYF. V usage is TRBV25-1 and J usage is TRBJ1-3; TRBD1 might be the D (5 bases). In germline, CDR1 is MGHDK, CDR2 SYGVNS. Trimming took off 4 bases at V and 4 bases at J, with 14 bases between the two ends. CDR3 length equals 15 residues.

J is TRBJ2-1 and V is TRBV7-3; 8 nucleotides align to TRBD2. CDR3 size: 15 residues. Germline CDR1 is SGHTA and CDR2 is FQGTGA. Trimming removed 5 bases from V and 7 bases from J; junction bases left unmatched: 10. The CDR3 sequence is CASSPGGGGVNEQFF. The CDR3 nucleotides are TGTGCCAGCAGCCCGGGGGGGGGCGGGGTGAATGAGCAGTTCTTC. Full variable domain (rest looked up from reference TRBV7-3 and TRBJ2-1): GAGVSQTPSNKVTEKGKYVELRCDPISGHTALYWYRQSLGQGPEFLIYFQGTGAADDSGLPNDRFFAVRPEGSVSTLKIQRTERGDSAVYLCASSPGGGGVNEQFFGPGTRLTVL.